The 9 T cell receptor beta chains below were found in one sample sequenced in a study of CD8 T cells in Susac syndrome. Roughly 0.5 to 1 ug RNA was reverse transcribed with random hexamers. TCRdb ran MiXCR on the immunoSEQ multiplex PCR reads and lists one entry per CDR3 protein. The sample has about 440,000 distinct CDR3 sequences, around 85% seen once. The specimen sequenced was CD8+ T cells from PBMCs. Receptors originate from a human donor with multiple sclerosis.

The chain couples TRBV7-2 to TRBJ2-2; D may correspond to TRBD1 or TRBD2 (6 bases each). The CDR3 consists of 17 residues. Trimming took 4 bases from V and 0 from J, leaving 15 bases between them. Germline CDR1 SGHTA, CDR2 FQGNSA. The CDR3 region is CASSSWGAGTNTGELFF. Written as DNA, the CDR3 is TGTGCCAGCAGCTCCTGGGGGGCAGGGACGAACACCGGGGAGCTGTTTTTT.

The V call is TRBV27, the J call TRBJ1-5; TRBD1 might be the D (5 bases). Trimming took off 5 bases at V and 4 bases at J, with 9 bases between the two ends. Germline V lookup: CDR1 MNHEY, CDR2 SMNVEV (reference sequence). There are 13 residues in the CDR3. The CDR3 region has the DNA TGTGCCAGCAGTGACAGTTGGAATCAGCCCCAGCATTTT. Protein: CASSDSWNQPQHF.

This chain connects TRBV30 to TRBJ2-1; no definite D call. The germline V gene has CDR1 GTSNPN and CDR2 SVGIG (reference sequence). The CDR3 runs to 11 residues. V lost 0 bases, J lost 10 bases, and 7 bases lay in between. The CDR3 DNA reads TGTGCCTGGAGTGTGGGGTCGGAGCAGTTCTTC. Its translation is CAWSVGSEQFF.

The CDR3 nucleotides are TGTGCCAGCAGTCACAAACGCGACGACTACGAGCAGTACTTC. It translates to CASSHKRDDYEQYF. The chain recombines TRBV28 with TRBJ2-7; no reliable D call. Germline V gene lookup returns CDR1 MDHEN and CDR2 SYDVKM. The CDR3 is 14 residues long. Trimming left V 5 bases short and J 3 bases short, with 14 bases between.

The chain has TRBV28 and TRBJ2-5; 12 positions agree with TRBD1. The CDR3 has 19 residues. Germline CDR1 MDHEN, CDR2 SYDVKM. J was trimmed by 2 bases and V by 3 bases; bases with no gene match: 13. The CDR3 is CASSFGTGGVIRYQETQYF. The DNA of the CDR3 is TGTGCCAGCAGTTTCGGGACAGGGGGCGTTATAAGGTATCAAGAGACCCAGTACTTC.

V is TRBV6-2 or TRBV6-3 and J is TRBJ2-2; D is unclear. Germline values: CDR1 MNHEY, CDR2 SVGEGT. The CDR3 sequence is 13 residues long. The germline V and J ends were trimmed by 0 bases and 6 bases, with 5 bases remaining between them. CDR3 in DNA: TGTGCCAGCAGTTACTCCTTGGCCGGGGAGCTGTTTTTT. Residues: CASSYSLAGELFF.

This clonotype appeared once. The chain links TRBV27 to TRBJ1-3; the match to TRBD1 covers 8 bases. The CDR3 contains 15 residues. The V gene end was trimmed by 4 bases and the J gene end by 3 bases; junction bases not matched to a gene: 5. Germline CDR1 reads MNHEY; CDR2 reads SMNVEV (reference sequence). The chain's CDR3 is CASSSLTGVGNTIYF. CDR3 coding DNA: TGTGCCAGCAGTTCCCTGACAGGGGTTGGAAACACCATATATTTT.

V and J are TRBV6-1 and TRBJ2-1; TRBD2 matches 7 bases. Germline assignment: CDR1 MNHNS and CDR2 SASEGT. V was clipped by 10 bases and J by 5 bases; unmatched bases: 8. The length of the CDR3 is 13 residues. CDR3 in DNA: TGTGCCACTACAGAACGGGAGGACAATGAGCAGTTCTTC. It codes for CATTEREDNEQFF.

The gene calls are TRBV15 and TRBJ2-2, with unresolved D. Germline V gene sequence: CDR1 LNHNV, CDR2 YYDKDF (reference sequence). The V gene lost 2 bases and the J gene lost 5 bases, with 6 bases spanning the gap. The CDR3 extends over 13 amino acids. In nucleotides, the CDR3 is TGTGCCACCAGCAGAAGCCTGACCGGGGAGCTGTTTTTT. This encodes CATSRSLTGELFF.